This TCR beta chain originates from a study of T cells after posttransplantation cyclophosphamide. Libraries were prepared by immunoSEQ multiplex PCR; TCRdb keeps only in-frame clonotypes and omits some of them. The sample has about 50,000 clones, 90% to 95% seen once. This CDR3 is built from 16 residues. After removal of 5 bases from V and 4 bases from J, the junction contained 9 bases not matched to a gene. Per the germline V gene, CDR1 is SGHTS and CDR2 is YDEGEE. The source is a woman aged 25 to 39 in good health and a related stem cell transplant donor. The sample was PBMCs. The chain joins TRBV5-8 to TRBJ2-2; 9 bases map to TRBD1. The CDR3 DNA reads TGTGCCAGCAGACTGCCGGGACAGGGACGCACCGGGGAGCTGTTTTTT. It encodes CASRLPGQGRTGELFF.